This passage covers 31 T cell receptor beta chains from one sample sequenced in a study of response to subunit inactivated influenza vaccine. TCRdb ran MiXCR on the RT-PCR reads and lists one entry per CDR3 protein. The table includes about 700,000 distinct CDR3 sequences, roughly 14% detected once. The sequenced sample was PBMCs from blood, obtained approximately 15 days before vaccination. The source of these receptors is a man aged 50-60 years who received an inactivated influenza vaccine.

This clonotype has more than one count but fewer than ten. The genes are TRBV10-3 and TRBJ2-5; TRBD2 matches at 8 bases. From germline, CDR1 is ENHRY and CDR2 SYGVKD. The CDR3 is made up of 16 amino acids. J gave up 1 base and V 7 bases, and 11 bases lay outside the gene matches. The CDR3 nucleotides read TGTGCCATCATGAAGAGCCAGCGGGGGCCCCAAGAGACCCAGTACTTC. It encodes CAIMKSQRGPQETQYF.

This clonotype was detected a few times. The chain has TRBV9 and TRBJ2-4; the D is unclear. CDR1 SGDLS and CDR2 YYNGEE come from the germline V gene. The CDR3 runs to 16 residues. With 4 bases removed from V and 0 bases from J, the gap between germline ends came to 14 bases. The CDR3 DNA follows: TGTGCCAGCAGCCCGAGACCAACACTAGCCAAAAACATTCAGTACTTC. Protein sequence: CASSPRPTLAKNIQYF.

This clonotype was recorded at least ten times. The rearrangement joins TRBV4-3 to TRBJ2-1, with D hard to call. The CDR3 runs to 15 residues. CDR1 and CDR2 (germline): LGHNA, YSLEER. V was pared by 0 bases and J by 1 base, with 7 bases between. DNA for the CDR3: TGCGCCAGCAGCCAAGATGGGGTATCCTACAATGAGCAGTTCTTC. Translating gives CASSQDGVSYNEQFF.

This clonotype was counted once. The V gene is TRBV5-6, the J gene TRBJ2-1; a weak D match, TRBD1 (6 bases). The V and J ends lost 4 bases and 5 bases respectively, with 16 bases between them. Germline assignment: CDR1 SGHDT and CDR2 YYEEEE. CDR3 length equals 15 residues. This CDR3 reads CASSVDRPSNNEQFF. CDR3 nucleotides: TGTGCCAGCAGCGTCGACAGGCCCTCGAACAATGAGCAGTTCTTC.

V usage is TRBV29-1 and J usage is TRBJ1-2, with a weak D call TRBD1 (5 bases). This CDR3 region has 12 residues. V was clipped by 4 bases and J by 4 bases, with 10 bases between them. CDR1 SQVTM and CDR2 ANQGSEA come from the germline V gene. In DNA form, the CDR3 reads TGCAGCGTTGGGGGCCCGGCCTATGGCTACACCTTC. It specifies CSVGGPAYGYTF.

This clonotype came up a few times. This rearrangement joins TRBV28 to TRBJ2-7; perhaps TRBD2 as D (5 bases). With 3 bases removed from V and 4 bases from J, the gap between germline ends came to 13 bases. The CDR3 has 14 amino acids. The V gene's germline CDR1 is MDHEN and CDR2 SYDVKM. CDR3 nucleotides: TGTGCCAGCAGTTTTTTTGGGAGAGATTACGAGCAGTACTTC. Its protein product is CASSFFGRDYEQYF.

The V call is TRBV12-3 or TRBV12-4, the J call TRBJ2-1, with D perhaps given as TRBD1 or TRBD2 (5 bases each). This CDR3 is built from 16 residues. Trimming removed 3 bases at V and 1 base at J, with 13 bases between. Here the CDR3 reads CASSLTYGGSYNEQFF. The CDR3 DNA is TGTGCCAGCAGTTTGACGTATGGGGGTTCCTACAATGAGCAGTTCTTC.

The V and J genes are TRBV7-9 and TRBJ2-5; D remains ambiguous. The CDR3 length is 13 residues. V was pared by 1 base and J by 5 bases, with 8 bases between. Looked up from germline, CDR1 is SEHNR and CDR2 is FQNEAQ (reference sequence). The CDR3, as DNA: TGTGCCAGCAGCTTAGTACGGGCGGAGACCCAGTACTTC. This sequence encodes CASSLVRAETQYF. Variable domain in full (rest from reference TRBV7-9 and TRBJ2-5): DTGVSQNPRHKITKRGQNVTFRCDPISEHNRLYWYRQTLGQGPEFLTYFQNEAQLEKSRLLSDRFSAERPKGSFSTLEIQRTEQGDSAMYLCASSLVRAETQYFGPGTRLLVL.

The rearrangement uses TRBV5-5 and TRBJ2-3, with D perhaps TRBD1 (6 bases). The CDR3 loop spans 14 amino acids. Per germline, CDR1 SGHKS and CDR2 YYEKEE (reference sequence). The V gene lost 3 bases and the J gene lost 3 bases, with 11 bases spanning the gap. CDR3 residues: CASSSRGQTDTQYF. The CDR3 nucleotides are TGTGCCAGCAGCTCCCGAGGACAGACAGATACGCAGTATTTT.

This clonotype has just one count. The rearrangement links TRBV24-1 to TRBJ2-7; TRBD2 is a possible D gene (6 bases). Trimming removed 8 bases from V and 1 base from J, with 11 bases in between. CDR1 and CDR2 from the germline V gene are KGHDR and SFDVKD. This CDR3 spans 13 amino acids. DNA of the CDR3: TGTGCCACCATGGGGCGGGAATCCTACGAGCAGTACTTC. Translated: CATMGRESYEQYF.

This clonotype was picked up many times. The chain combines TRBV3-1 with TRBJ2-2; 8 bases agree with TRBD1. The length of the CDR3 is 15 residues. Losses at the gene ends were 4 bases for V and 5 bases for J; bases not matched to a gene: 6. CDR1 is LGHDT and CDR2 is YNNKEL in the germline V gene (reference sequence). The CDR3 loop reads CASSPGTGRTGELFF. In DNA, the CDR3 is TGTGCCAGCAGCCCGGGGACAGGCCGGACCGGGGAGCTGTTTTTT. Using reference TRBV3-1 and TRBJ2-2 for the parts outside the CDR3, the full variable domain is DTAVSQTPKYLVTQMGNDKSIKCEQNLGHDTMYWYKQDSKKFLKIMFSYNNKELIINETVPNRFSPKSPDKAHLNLHINSLELGDSAVYFCASSPGTGRTGELFFGEGSRLTVL.

The J gene is TRBJ2-3, the V gene TRBV7-9; 7 positions match TRBD2. This CDR3 is 17 amino acids long. With 6 bases clipped from V and 2 bases from J, the junction kept 14 bases outside the gene matches. The germline gives CDR1 SEHNR, CDR2 FQNEAQ (reference sequence). In nucleotides, the CDR3 is TGTGCCAGCAGGCCGGGACTATATTCGCTCCCCACAGATACGCAGTATTTT. Amino acids: CASRPGLYSLPTDTQYF.

This clonotype was seen more than once but under ten times. This chain joins TRBV12-3 or TRBV12-4 and TRBJ2-4, with D perhaps given as TRBD1 or TRBD2 (5 bases each). This CDR3 spans 14 amino acids. The V end was cut by 5 bases, the J end by 8 bases, with 16 bases between. For the CDR3, the DNA is TGTGCCAGCAGTCCCGGGGCCTGGTGGGACATTCAGTACTTC. Encoded protein: CASSPGAWWDIQYF.

This clonotype has just one count. No conserved phenylalanine or tryptophan is present at the end of the CDR3, so a read error is the likely explanation. The chain carries TRBV12-3 or TRBV12-4 and TRBJ2-1, with TRBD2 matching over 10 bases. V gave up 8 bases and J gave up 6 bases; unmatched junction bases: 7. The CDR3 has 14 amino acids. The CDR3 DNA reads TGTGCCAGCGGCAAGCGGGAGGGACCCAATGAGCAGTTCCTC. Amino acids: CASGKREGPNEQFL.

Remarks on this clonotype: An end of the junction does not agree with germline; a read error may underlie this. The V and J genes are TRBV5-1 and TRBJ2-7; a possible D gene is TRBD1 (5 bases). The CDR3 has 14 amino acids. Per germline, CDR1 SGHRS and CDR2 YFSETQ. The CDR3 loop is CASGLRARSYELYF. The CDR3 DNA reads TGCGCCAGCGGGCTCAGGGCACGCAGTTACGAGCTGTACTTC.

This clonotype showed up just a few times. V usage is TRBV6-1 and J usage is TRBJ1-2, with D maybe TRBD1 (6 bases). The germline CDR1 and CDR2 sequences are MNHNS and SASEGT. Trimming stripped 0 bases from V and 8 bases from J, with 10 bases between. This CDR3 contains 13 residues. The CDR3 loop is CASSEARGWGYTF. CDR3 DNA: TGTGCCAGCAGTGAAGCCAGGGGTTGGGGCTACACCTTC.

This clonotype was recorded a few times. The chain is built from TRBV7-8 and TRBJ2-5; D is unclear. V was pared by 5 bases and J by 5 bases, with 9 bases between. The CDR3 has 12 amino acids. Germline V CDR1 and CDR2: SGHVS, FQNEAQ. CDR3 bases: TGTGCCAGCAGCCATCCGGCCGAGACCCAGTACTTC. It encodes CASSHPAETQYF.

This clonotype has a handful of counts. The chain couples TRBV12-3 or TRBV12-4 to TRBJ2-2; D is undetermined. The CDR3 extends over 16 amino acids. Trimming removed 6 bases at V and 5 bases at J, with 19 bases between. The CDR3 sequence: CASSHDVPLLTGELFF. The DNA for the CDR3 is TGTGCCAGCAGCCATGACGTGCCTCTATTAACCGGGGAGCTGTTTTTT.

V is TRBV5-1 and J is TRBJ1-4; 8 nucleotides align to TRBD1. Trimming removed 3 bases from V and 4 bases from J; junction bases left unmatched: 2. CDR1 is SGHRS and CDR2 is YFSETQ in the germline V gene. The CDR3 loop spans 14 amino acids. CDR3 nucleotide sequence: TGCGCCAGCAGCTCGGGACAGGATAATGAAAAACTGTTTTTT. It is translated as CASSSGQDNEKLFF.

Ten or more counts support this clonotype. V gene TRBV25-1 combines with J gene TRBJ1-1; maybe TRBD1 (5 bases). Trimming took 8 bases from V and 0 from J, leaving 7 bases between them. Per germline, CDR1 MGHDK and CDR2 SYGVNS. The CDR3 contains 12 residues. Written as DNA, the CDR3 is TGTGCCAGCGGGGGGATGAACACTGAAGCTTTCTTT. Its protein is CASGGMNTEAFF.

In this sample, this clonotype turned up many times. The rearrangement links TRBV25-1 to TRBJ2-1; TRBD2 is a possible D gene (5 bases). Germline loops: CDR1 MGHDK, CDR2 SYGVNS. V lost 4 bases to trimming and J lost 6 bases, with 7 bases between them. The CDR3 has 12 residues. CDR3 nucleotide sequence: TGTGCCAGCAGTGCTGGGAGCAATGAGCAGTTCTTC. It is translated as CASSAGSNEQFF.

This chain joins TRBV4-2 and TRBJ2-1; D may correspond to TRBD1 or TRBD2 (6 bases each). V was shortened by 0 bases and J by 5 bases, with 14 bases between the two germline ends. The CDR3 is 16 amino acids. The germline gives CDR1 LGHNA, CDR2 YNFKEQ. CDR3 in amino acids: CASSQEVTGAHNEQFF. For the CDR3, the DNA is TGTGCCAGCAGCCAAGAGGTTACGGGGGCACACAATGAGCAGTTCTTC.

This clonotype has just a few counts. The chain combines TRBV20-1 with TRBJ1-5; 10 bases align to TRBD1. The germline V gene encodes CDR1 DFQATT and CDR2 SNEGSKA (reference sequence). The CDR3 loop spans 15 amino acids. After removal of 4 bases from V and 6 bases from J, the junction contained 9 bases not matched to a gene. CDR3 residues: CSAMTGTGERQPQHF. DNA of the CDR3: TGCAGTGCTATGACCGGGACAGGGGAACGTCAGCCCCAGCATTTT.

This clonotype was counted ten times or more. The J gene is TRBJ2-5, the V gene TRBV4-2, with D perhaps matching TRBD2 (7 bases). V dropped 0 bases and J dropped 5 bases, with 10 bases sitting between them. The length of the CDR3 is 14 residues. Germline CDR1 LGHNA, CDR2 YNFKEQ. The CDR3 DNA sequence: TGTGCCAGCAGCCAAGATCGGGGGGCCGAGACCCAGTACTTC. This translates into CASSQDRGAETQYF.

This clonotype was observed many times. The chain uses TRBV7-9 and TRBJ1-1; D gene ambiguous. V shed 1 base and J shed 3 bases, with 12 bases lying between them. In germline, CDR1 is SEHNR, CDR2 FQNEAQ (reference sequence). CDR3 size: 15 residues. CDR3 region: CASSLVFAVDTEAFF. The CDR3 region has the DNA TGTGCCAGCAGCTTAGTGTTTGCGGTGGACACTGAAGCTTTCTTT.

This clonotype has only a few counts. This chain joins TRBV20-1 and TRBJ2-5, with 13 nucleotides matching TRBD2. This CDR3 spans 16 amino acids. Germline V gives CDR1 DFQATT, CDR2 SNEGSKA (reference sequence). The ends lost 1 base at V and 5 bases at J; junction bases unmatched: 7. Here the CDR3 DNA reads TGCAGTGCTAGAGCTGGACTAGCGGGGGAGAGGGAGACCCAGTACTTC. Translation: CSARAGLAGERETQYF.

This clonotype was seen a few times. The CDR3 region is CASRDRGRVTGELFF. The CDR3 DNA reads TGTGCCAGCAGGGACAGGGGGCGGGTCACCGGGGAGCTGTTTTTT. This rearrangement joins TRBV28 to TRBJ2-2; 11 bases are a match to TRBD1. V was pared by 6 bases and J by 4 bases, with 4 bases of the junction left unmatched. CDR1 and CDR2 (germline): MDHEN, SYDVKM. The CDR3 covers 15 residues. Drawing the rest from reference TRBV28 and TRBJ2-2, the complete variable domain is DVKVTQSSRYLVKRTGEKVFLECVQDMDHENMFWYRQDPGLGLRLIYFSYDVKMKEKGDIPEGYSVSREKKERFSLILESASTNQTSMYLCASRDRGRVTGELFFGEGSRLTVL.

This clonotype was observed a few times. The rearrangement uses TRBV2 and TRBJ1-1; 11 nucleotides match TRBD1. The germline V gene encodes CDR1 SNHLY and CDR2 FYNNEI. V trimming: 7 bases; J trimming: 1 base; junction bases outside the gene matches: 8. CDR3 size: 16 residues. The DNA of the CDR3 is TGTGCCAGCATCGGAACGGGACAGGGGGAGAACACTGAAGCTTTCTTT. This sequence encodes CASIGTGQGENTEAFF. Full variable domain (rest looked up from reference TRBV2 and TRBJ1-1): EPEVTQTPSHQVTQMGQEVILRCVPISNHLYFYWYRQILGQKVEFLVSFYNNEISEKSEIFDDQFSVERPDGSNFTLKIRSTKLEDSAMYFCASIGTGQGENTEAFFGQGTRLTVV.

This clonotype has just a few counts. The chain couples TRBV4-1 to TRBJ2-5; 9 positions match TRBD2. From germline, CDR1 is MGHRA and CDR2 YSYEKL. V dropped 5 bases and J dropped 1; count of bases not matched to a gene: 8. The CDR3 sequence is 16 residues long. CDR3 sequence: CASSKGASGAQETQYF. CDR3 DNA: TGCGCCAGCAGCAAAGGGGCTAGCGGGGCCCAAGAGACCCAGTACTTC.

In this sample, this clonotype turned up a few times. The chain links TRBV25-1 to TRBJ1-5; no definite D call. There are 11 residues in the CDR3. With 6 bases removed from V and 7 bases from J, the gap between germline ends came to 7 bases. Per the germline V gene, CDR1 is MGHDK and CDR2 is SYGVNS. The DNA of the CDR3 is TGTGCCAGCAGCCCTCCCCAGCCCCAGCATTTT. Translated, it gives CASSPPQPQHF.

In this sample, this clonotype turned up a few times. The gene calls are TRBV12-3 or TRBV12-4 and TRBJ1-4; TRBD1 is a possible D gene (6 bases). The CDR3 is 15 residues long. V was cut by 6 bases and J by 0 bases, with 11 bases left in between. CDR3 in DNA: TGTGCCAGCAGCCCCGGGACACCAACTAATGAAAAACTGTTTTTT. Its translation: CASSPGTPTNEKLFF.